A selection of T cell receptor beta chains follows, all from one sample in a study of CD8+ T cells in alopecia areata. Some clones are missing from TCRdb's copy, which holds only in-frame ones; the method was immunoSEQ multiplex PCR. The sample carries around 99,000 clones, 84% recorded once. The sequences come from CD8+ T cells sorted from blood, collected at week 24, from a patient treated with tofacitinib. These receptors all stem from a human donor with alopecia areata. CDR3s include the opening cysteine and the closing phenylalanine or tryptophan. Fields, in order: J gene, V gene, clone size, D gene, CDR3 protein, CDR3 DNA. The D gene is left open where the match is weak. Rows give clone size only sometimes, using once, few, many, or a class for an expanded clone.

TRBJ1-5 TRBV5-1 . . CASSLGQNSNQPQHF TGCGCCAGCAGCTTGGGACAGAATAGCAATCAGCCCCAGCATTTT
TRBJ2-7 TRBV7-9 . . CASSLDWGPAYEQYF TGTGCCAGCAGCTTAGACTGGGGACCAGCCTACGAGCAGTACTTC
TRBJ2-6 TRBV10-3 . . CAISESDGANVLTF TGTGCCATCAGTGAGTCGGATGGGGCCAACGTCCTGACTTTC
TRBJ2-1 TRBV7-9 . TRBD1 CASNRQGRYNEQFF TGTGCCAGCAATCGACAGGGGCGATACAATGAGCAGTTCTTC
TRBJ1-4 TRBV12-2 . . CASRLAHYRDNYEKLFF TGTGCAAGTCGCTTAGCCCATTATAGGGACAACTATGAAAAACTGTTTTTT
TRBJ2-1 TRBV15 . TRBD1 CATRGPGGNNEQFF TGTGCCACCCGAGGGCCAGGGGGTAATAATGAGCAGTTCTTC
TRBJ2-7 TRBV5-6 few . CASSSASGYEQYF TGTGCCAGCAGCTCGGCCTCCGGCTACGAGCAGTACTTC
TRBJ2-3 TRBV6-1 . . CASSEEGGLSTDTQYF TGTGCCAGCAGTGAAGAGGGGGGACTTTCCACAGATACGCAGTATTTT
TRBJ2-7 TRBV4-3 . . CASSQDGGRSPYYEQYF TGCGCCAGCAGCCAAGATGGGGGCCGGTCCCCTTACTACGAGCAGTACTTC
TRBJ2-5 TRBV10-3 . . CAISGPLTGATTQETQYF TGTGCCATCAGTGGCCCTCTTACGGGGGCTACTACCCAAGAGACCCAGTACTTC
TRBJ2-5 TRBV6-6 once . CASSYHLPDLETQYF TGTGCCAGCAGTTACCACCTACCTGACTTAGAGACCCAGTACTTC
TRBJ2-7 TRBV5-6 few TRBD2 CASSSPLGLAGVTTYEQYF TGTGCCAGCAGCTCCCCCCTGGGACTAGCGGGGGTAACAACCTACGAGCAGTACTTC
TRBJ2-1 TRBV27 . . CASSFSRNNEQFF TGTGCCAGCAGTTTCTCCCGGAACAATGAGCAGTTCTTC
TRBJ2-5 TRBV7-9 . TRBD2 CASSFVLAGLRQETQYF TGTGCCAGCAGCTTTGTACTAGCGGGGTTACGCCAAGAGACCCAGTACTTC
TRBJ2-2 TRBV27 . . CASSLFLGNTGELFF TGTGCCAGCAGTTTATTCCTCGGGAACACCGGGGAGCTGTTTTTT
TRBJ2-5 TRBV7-9 . . CASSLALREQYF TGTGCCAGCAGCTTAGCGCTGAGGGAGCAGTACTTC
TRBJ1-2 TRBV6-5 once . CASRPGRTYGYTF TGTGCCAGCAGGCCAGGACGGACCTATGGCTACACCTTC
TRBJ2-7 TRBV5-1 . TRBD1 CASSLRATGGYEQYF TGCGCCAGCAGCTTGCGAGCCACAGGGGGTTACGAGCAGTACTTC
TRBJ1-1 TRBV5-4 once TRBD1 CASSMNDRGLVDTEAFF TGTGCCAGCAGCATGAACGACAGGGGGCTCGTTGACACTGAAGCTTTCTTT
TRBJ1-1 TRBV4-1 . . CASSQDSLQIFTEAFF TGCGCCAGCAGCCAAGATTCTCTCCAAATCTTCACTGAAGCTTTCTTT
TRBJ2-1 TRBV29-1 once TRBD2 CSVGKEPSGEQFF TGCAGCGTTGGTAAGGAGCCTAGCGGGGAACAGTTCTTC
TRBJ2-5 TRBV27 . . CASSLGETQYF TGTGCCAGCAGTTTGGGAGAGACCCAGTACTTC
TRBJ2-3 TRBV5-1 . TRBD2 CASSLIFGGGSTDTQYF TGCGCCAGCAGCTTGATTTTCGGCGGGGGTAGCACAGATACGCAGTATTTT
TRBJ1-2 TRBV11-1 . TRBD1 CASSSTGGGYGYTF TGTGCCAGCAGCTCGACAGGGGGCGGCTATGGCTACACCTTC
TRBJ1-4 TRBV21-1 once . CASSKLRGGGQNEKLFF TGTGCCAGCAGCAAATTAAGAGGAGGGGGCCAAAATGAAAAACTGTTTTTT
TRBJ2-5 TRBV19 few TRBD2 CATGTSAGETQYF TGTGCCACTGGGACTAGCGCTGGAGAGACCCAGTACTTC
TRBJ2-2 TRBV13 few . CASSSYGVDPGTGELFF TGTGCCAGCAGCTCATATGGGGTCGACCCTGGGACCGGGGAGCTGTTTTTT
TRBJ1-1 TRBV6-5 once TRBD1 CASSLRRGQGNTEAFF TGTGCCAGCAGTTTACGGAGGGGACAGGGGAACACTGAAGCTTTCTTT
TRBJ2-4 TRBV5-4 . . CASSFGQGRAKNIQYF TGTGCCAGCAGCTTTGGTCAGGGTCGGGCCAAAAACATTCAGTACTTC
TRBJ2-6 TRBV19 . . CASSPPQAGANVLTF TGTGCCAGTAGTCCCCCACAGGCCGGGGCCAACGTCCTGACTTTC
TRBJ2-7 TRBV29-1 . . CQFYEQYF TGCCAATTCTACGAGCAGTACTTC
TRBJ2-3 TRBV29-1 . TRBD1 CSVRSPGQGSTDTQYF TGCAGCGTCCGCTCACCGGGACAGGGGTCCACAGATACGCAGTATTTT
TRBJ2-2 TRBV5-6 . . CASSWGVGTGELFF TGTGCCAGCAGCTGGGGGGTTGGCACCGGGGAGCTGTTTTTT
TRBJ2-7 TRBV5-1 . . CASSLEVTYEQYF TGCGCCAGCAGCTTGGAGGTCACCTACGAGCAGTACTTC
TRBJ2-2 TRBV29-1 few . CSVVANGELFF TGCAGCGTTGTTGCTAACGGGGAGCTGTTTTTT
TRBJ2-3 TRBV6-5 . . CASSYSPGMGDTQYF TGTGCCAGCAGTTACTCCCCAGGGATGGGAGATACGCAGTATTTT
TRBJ1-1 TRBV5-4 . . CASSLSRTEAFF TGTGCCAGCAGCTTAAGTCGCACTGAAGCTTTCTTT
TRBJ1-1 TRBV9 . . CASSASDGRMNTEAFF TGTGCCAGCAGCGCATCCGACGGACGTATGAACACTGAAGCTTTCTTT
TRBJ2-7 TRBV4-1 . . CASSQQQGAAYEQYF TGCGCCAGCAGCCAGCAACAGGGTGCGGCCTACGAGCAGTACTTC
TRBJ2-2 TRBV7-9 . TRBD1 CASSPGTGVPHGELFF TGTGCCAGCAGCCCCGGGACAGGGGTACCACACGGGGAGCTGTTTTTT
TRBJ1-3 TRBV5-1 . TRBD1 CASSLGDRAGNTIYF TGCGCCAGCAGCTTGGGGGACAGGGCTGGAAACACCATATATTTT
TRBJ2-2 TRBV7-2 . . CASSLSVRVDTGELFF TGTGCCAGCAGCTTAAGTGTCAGGGTTGACACCGGGGAGCTGTTTTTT
TRBJ2-1 TRBV7-9 . TRBD2 CASSPTSGGTVDEQFF TGTGCCAGCAGCCCCACTAGCGGGGGGACCGTTGATGAGCAGTTCTTC
TRBJ1-1 TRBV4-1 once TRBD1 CASSHGQGNTEAFF TGCGCCAGCAGCCATGGACAGGGGAACACTGAAGCTTTCTTT
TRBJ1-6 TRBV13 . . CASSLRIGPAGSPLHF TGTGCCAGCAGCTTACGGATCGGGCCAGCGGGGTCACCCCTCCACTTT
TRBJ1-5 TRBV4-2 . . CASSQEEAEGGQPQHF TGTGCCAGCAGCCAAGAGGAAGCTGAGGGGGGTCAGCCCCAGCATTTT
TRBJ1-1 TRBV4-1 . . CASSSLSTGPISEAFF TGCGCCAGCAGCTCCCTTTCAACAGGACCGATCTCTGAAGCTTTCTTT
TRBJ2-3 TRBV15 . . CATTEDKGPDTQYF TGTGCCACCACTGAGGATAAGGGCCCTGATACGCAGTATTTT
TRBJ1-1 TRBV7-8 . . CASSLGRGEAFF TGTGCCAGCAGCTTAGGAAGGGGGGAAGCTTTCTTT
TRBJ2-7 TRBV19 . TRBD2 CASSEGLAYEQYF TGTGCCAGTAGTGAGGGACTAGCCTACGAGCAGTACTTC